A single sample is the source of the 18 T cell receptor beta chains below, sequenced in a study of a mutant IDH1 vaccine in newly diagnosed glioma. Regarding time point: week 11, during vaccination. All doses held 300 ug of mutant IDH1 20-mer peptide, with topical imiquimod. These receptors have no known antigen. Clones were sequenced by immunoSEQ multiplex PCR, and TCRdb holds only the in-frame ones, with some missing. This table has about 130,000 clones, about 82% appearing once. The sequencing here drew on PBMCs, taken from a glioma patient whose treatment included an IDH1 peptide vaccine. The source of these receptors is a middle-aged man with glioma.

The CDR3 sequence is CASSRGGNTIYF. Written as DNA, the CDR3 is TGCGCCAGCAGCCGCGGAGGAAACACCATATATTTT. V gene TRBV5-1 combines with J gene TRBJ1-3, with D uncertain. CDR1 and CDR2 (germline): SGHRS, YFSETQ. This CDR3 comprises 12 residues. The V and J ends lost 4 bases and 4 bases respectively, with 6 bases between them.

The J gene is TRBJ2-1, the V gene TRBV5-4; the match to TRBD1 covers 9 bases. The CDR3 totals 16 residues. Looked up from germline, CDR1 is SGHNT and CDR2 is YYREEE (reference sequence). Trimming at V came to 4 bases and at J to 7 bases, leaving 12 bases not matched to a gene. CDR3 nucleotides: TGTGCCAGCAGCAGGGAACCGGGACAGGGAATAAATGAGCAGTTCTTC. Protein product: CASSREPGQGINEQFF.

J is TRBJ1-1 and V is TRBV6-5; D is perhaps TRBD1 (6 bases). With 5 bases removed from V and 0 bases from J, the gap between germline ends came to 13 bases. The CDR3 loop spans 15 amino acids. Germline CDR1 MNHEY, CDR2 SVGAGI. The CDR3: CASSPHRDLNTEAFF. The CDR3 coding sequence is TGTGCCAGCAGTCCCCACAGGGACCTGAACACTGAAGCTTTCTTT.

V is TRBV7-8 and J is TRBJ2-1; D unclear. The V gene lost 4 bases and the J gene lost 0 bases, with 16 bases spanning the gap. Looked up from germline, CDR1 is SGHVS and CDR2 is FQNEAQ. The CDR3 covers 17 residues. The CDR3 loop reads CASSSGWAAHSYNEQFF. The DNA of the CDR3 is TGTGCCAGCAGCTCCGGCTGGGCGGCTCACTCCTACAATGAGCAGTTCTTC.

The CDR3 spells CASSSGAESNQPQHF. The DNA for the CDR3 is TGTGCCAGCAGCTCCGGGGCAGAAAGCAATCAGCCCCAGCATTTT. This chain uses TRBV7-9 with TRBJ1-5, with a possible D match to TRBD1 (5 bases). Germline CDR1 and CDR2: SEHNR and FQNEAQ (reference sequence). The V end lost 4 bases, the J end lost 1 base, and 11 bases lay between the germline ends. This CDR3 region has 15 residues.

The count of this clone is one. The V call is TRBV28, the J call TRBJ1-2; 7 bases are shared with TRBD1. There are 15 residues in the CDR3. Trimming removed 2 bases from V and 4 bases from J; junction bases left unmatched: 7. From germline, CDR1 is MDHEN and CDR2 SYDVKM. Here the CDR3 DNA reads TGTGCCAGCAGTTTAGGAGGCACAGGGGTCTATGGCTACACCTTC. Translation: CASSLGGTGVYGYTF.

The chain uses TRBV7-2 and TRBJ2-7; D gene ambiguous. The CDR3 has 12 residues. Trimming stripped 4 bases from V and 9 bases from J, with 13 bases between. Germline V gene sequence: CDR1 SGHTA, CDR2 FQGNSA. The CDR3 reads CASSSSGSGQYF. CDR3 in DNA: TGTGCCAGCAGCTCCTCTGGGTCAGGGCAGTACTTC.

In DNA form, the CDR3 reads TGTGCCAGTACAGAGGCAGGGGGCTCCTACGAGCAGTACTTC. It translates to CASTEAGGSYEQYF. J is TRBJ2-7 and V is TRBV19; 7 bases are a match to TRBD1. Germline trimming cut 7 bases from V and 0 bases from J; bases unmatched to any gene: 6. Looked up from germline, CDR1 is LNHDA and CDR2 is SQIVND (reference sequence). The length of the CDR3 is 14 residues.

J is TRBJ1-1 and V is TRBV10-3; TRBD1 agrees at 7 bases. V lost 0 bases, J lost 3 bases, and 10 bases stayed unmatched. CDR3 size: 17 residues. Germline V gene sequence: CDR1 ENHRY, CDR2 SYGVKD. As DNA, the CDR3 is TGTGCCATCAGTGAGTCGATTAGAGGGGGCGCGGACACTGAAGCTTTCTTT. It is translated as CAISESIRGGADTEAFF.

The J gene is TRBJ1-1, the V gene TRBV4-1; D is uncertain. Trimming cost V 0 bases and J 5 bases, with 7 bases left between them. CDR1 and CDR2 from the germline V gene are MGHRA and YSYEKL. CDR3 size: 13 residues. Here the CDR3 reads CASSQDGRTEAFF. The CDR3 DNA sequence: TGCGCCAGCAGCCAAGATGGACGTACTGAAGCTTTCTTT.

This chain connects TRBV19 to TRBJ2-2; no clear D. The CDR3 spans 15 residues. Trimming took 1 base from V and 5 from J, leaving 11 bases between them. CDR1 is LNHDA and CDR2 is SQIVND in the germline V gene (reference sequence). CDR3 DNA sequence: TGTGCCAGTAGTATAGGGCGGAGTCGAACCGGGGAGCTGTTTTTT. This gives the protein CASSIGRSRTGELFF.

This chain uses TRBV19 with TRBJ1-1; D gene ambiguous. CDR1 is LNHDA, CDR2 SQIVND, per germline (reference sequence). The CDR3 extends over 12 amino acids. The V and J ends lost 0 bases and 1 base respectively, with 0 bases between them. The CDR3: CASSIENTEAFF. The CDR3 region has the DNA TGTGCCAGTAGTATAGAGAACACTGAAGCTTTCTTT.

V usage is TRBV5-1 and J usage is TRBJ1-5, with TRBD1 matching 7 bases. Germline V lookup: CDR1 SGHRS, CDR2 YFSETQ. The CDR3 is 15 residues long. With V trimmed by 2 bases and J by 3 bases, 5 bases remained unmatched. This CDR3 is CASSLGTVSNQPQHF. For the CDR3, the DNA is TGCGCCAGCAGCTTAGGGACAGTCTCCAATCAGCCCCAGCATTTT. Full variable domain (missing parts from reference TRBV5-1 and TRBJ1-5): KAGVTQTPRYLIKTRGQQVTLSCSPISGHRSVSWYQQTPGQGLQFLFEYFSETQRNKGNFPGRFSGRQFSNSRSEMNVSTLELGDSALYLCASSLGTVSNQPQHFGDGTRLSIL.

The rearrangement links TRBV7-2 to TRBJ2-3; 7 bases fit TRBD2. Germline trimming cut 4 bases from V and 5 bases from J; bases unmatched to any gene: 6. Germline V gene sequence: CDR1 SGHTA, CDR2 FQGNSA. This CDR3 is 14 amino acids long. DNA of the CDR3: TGTGCCAGCAGCTCCGGACTAGATAAAGATACGCAGTATTTT. Translating gives CASSSGLDKDTQYF.

CDR3 nucleotides: TGTGCCAGCAGCCCTGAGGGGGGTACCGGGGAGCTGTTTTTT. Translated: CASSPEGGTGELFF. The J gene is TRBJ2-2, the V gene TRBV4-2, with D perhaps TRBD1 or TRBD2 (6 bases each). The germline CDR1 and CDR2 sequences are LGHNA and YNFKEQ. The V and J ends lost 4 bases and 5 bases respectively, with 11 bases between them. The CDR3 length is 14 residues.

The rearrangement joins TRBV30 to TRBJ2-7; D is possibly TRBD1 (6 bases). CDR1 GTSNPN and CDR2 SVGIG come from the germline V gene (reference sequence). The V end lost 4 bases, the J end lost 0 bases, and 10 bases lay between the germline ends. This CDR3 contains 13 residues. The CDR3 DNA is TGTGCCTGGAATTCAGGGGCCTCCTACGAGCAGTACTTC. It is translated as CAWNSGASYEQYF.

V usage is TRBV5-4 and J usage is TRBJ1-2; 7 bases agree with TRBD1. Germline V gene sequence: CDR1 SGHNT, CDR2 YYREEE (reference sequence). V shed 0 bases, J shed 4 bases, and the junction held 6 bases outside the gene matches. The CDR3 has 15 amino acids. The CDR3 DNA reads TGTGCCAGCAGCTTGGACAGGGGAAGCGGCTATGGCTACACCTTC. This translates into CASSLDRGSGYGYTF.

This chain uses TRBV5-1 with TRBJ2-2; 14 bases agree with TRBD2. J gave up 6 bases and V 2 bases, and 6 bases lay outside the gene matches. The germline CDR1 and CDR2 sequences are SGHRS and YFSETQ. The CDR3 spans 17 residues. The CDR3 sequence: CASSLKGLAGVPGELFF. The CDR3 region has the DNA TGCGCCAGCAGCTTAAAGGGACTAGCGGGAGTCCCCGGGGAGCTGTTTTTT.